This TCR beta chain was sequenced during a study of cytomegalovirus exposure and HLA in healthy donors. Primers: 60 Vbeta forward and 13 Jbeta reverse. TCRdb keeps only in-frame clones here, not all; method: immunoSEQ multiplex PCR. The table includes about 69,000 clones, around 70% detected once. Though nominally healthy at sampling, donors likely had unrecorded immune exposures. Sequencing used PBMCs. This sequence originates from a male donor in good health and CMV-seropositive.

This chain's CDR3 is CASSTLAGTGELFF. CDR3 sequence (DNA): TGTGCCAGCAGCACACTAGCGGGGACCGGGGAGCTGTTTTTT. The chain has TRBV7-9 and TRBJ2-2, with 10 nucleotides matching TRBD2. CDR1 and CDR2 from the germline V gene are SEHNR and FQNEAQ (reference sequence). The ends lost 5 bases at V and 5 bases at J; junction bases unmatched: 2. The CDR3 is 14 residues long.